The clone carrying this T cell receptor (beta chain) came up a few times. Its antigen is unidentified. TCR beta CDR3 sequences were amplified from RNA transcripts. A set of HTBI primers served as the primers for a first-round RT-PCR of the TCR CDR3. TCRdb ran MiXCR on the multiplex PCR reads and lists one entry per CDR3 protein. The sample lists around 600,000 distinct CDR3 sequences, about a sixth seen once, with about 3.5% in the top ten. This record comes from a study of T cells in Graves' hyperthyroidism and ophthalmopathy. Fresh peripheral blood, 7.5 to 10 ml, was the source of the PBMCs. General study results and limits: Researchers found most expanded thyroid clonotypes above 0.001 in blood as well. A model built on 13 V-J features separated ophthalmopathy from stable hyperthyroidism.

Sequencing used blood. The clonotype originates from a woman aged 40 to 50 with Graves' ophthalmopathy.

CDR3 coding DNA: TGTGCCTGGAGAGGACAGATGAACACTGAAGCTTTCTTT. Translation gives CAWRGQMNTEAFF. The chain uses TRBV30 and TRBJ1-1, with D possibly being TRBD1 (6 bases). CDR3 length: 13 amino acids. Germline CDR1 reads GTSNPN; CDR2 reads SVGIG (reference sequence). The V end lost 3 bases, the J end lost 0 bases, and 8 bases lay between the germline ends.